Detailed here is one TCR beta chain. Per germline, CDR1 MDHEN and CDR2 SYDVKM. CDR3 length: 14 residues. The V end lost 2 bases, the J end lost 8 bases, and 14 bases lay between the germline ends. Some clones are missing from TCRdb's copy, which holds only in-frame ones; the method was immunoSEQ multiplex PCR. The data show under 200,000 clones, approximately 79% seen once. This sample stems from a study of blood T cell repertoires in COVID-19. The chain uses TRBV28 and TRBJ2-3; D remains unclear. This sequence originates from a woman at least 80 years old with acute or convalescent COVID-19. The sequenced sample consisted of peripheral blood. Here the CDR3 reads CASSLINLESTQYF. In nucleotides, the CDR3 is TGTGCCAGCAGTTTAATAAATTTGGAGAGTACGCAGTATTTT.